This T cell receptor (beta chain) came from a study of blood T cells in healthy people across ages. Study-wide points: A strong correlation between TCR beta diversity and naive T cell percentage was seen. Age advanced and TCR beta diversity per million T cells fell, roughly linearly. It was held that the diversity estimates obtained from one million T cells were underestimates.

CDR1 and CDR2 from the germline V gene are KGHDR and SFDVKD. CDR3 length equals 15 residues. After removal of 3 bases from V and 4 bases from J, the junction contained 5 bases not matched to a gene. The authors ran a second PCR of about 7 to 11 cycles using a sample-barcoded 5' primer and a J-beta primer mix. Each cDNA was tagged by a template-switch adaptor containing 12 random nucleotides. TCRdb re-called the 5' RACE reads through MiXCR, storing one row per CDR3 protein. Among about 1.8 million distinct CDR3 sequences, roughly 50% were seen once, and the ten largest hold approximately 2%. In regard to this clonotype: Antigen: not known.

V usage is TRBV24-1 and J usage is TRBJ2-3; 8 bases map to TRBD2. The receptor comes from a woman aged 40 to 50 in good health. The source material was blood. The CDR3 bases are TGTGCCACCAGTGATAAAACGGGGGGGCCAGATACGCAGTATTTT. It specifies CATSDKTGGPDTQYF.